This TCR beta chain was profiled in a study of T cell responses to AZD1222 COVID-19 vaccine. This clone was counted a few times. What it binds is unknown. The V gene's germline CDR1 is LGHDT and CDR2 YNNKEL (reference sequence). J was trimmed by 8 bases and V by 5 bases; bases with no gene match: 3. There are 13 residues in the CDR3. Profiled with immunoSEQ multiplex PCR; TCRdb holds only in-frame clones, not every one. The sample holds over 95,000 clones, approximately 84% seen once. Regarding the study as a whole: Spike was spanned by vaccine-associated CD4 TCRs, which were dominant at 160-218 and 743-854. Researchers took repertoire samples only after the peak T cell response had come. Clonal diversity may have been underestimated in mostly white British donors.

The sequence was collected from an adult who received the AZD1222 COVID-19 vaccine. Sample: peripheral blood, taken 28 days after the second AZD1222 dose. The chain links TRBV3-1 (or the pseudogene TRBV3-2) to TRBJ1-4; TRBD1 matches at 9 bases. CDR3 region: CASSRQGEEKLFF. The CDR3 nucleotides read TGTGCCAGCAGCAGACAGGGGGAGGAAAAACTGTTTTTT.